This entry lists 27 T cell receptor beta chains sequenced from one sample in a study of shared clonotypes between healthy human individuals. The data were produced by immunoSEQ multiplex PCR, yet TCRdb's version contains in-frame clones alone and is incomplete. The data show hundreds of thousands of clones, 92% seen once. The naive CD8 fraction comprised CD45RO-negative cells positively selected for CCR7 and excluded terminally differentiated effector memory CD45RA+ cells. The source material was naive CD8+ T cells sorted from blood. These receptors all stem from a man younger than 45 in good health.

V and J are TRBV6-1 and TRBJ1-2; TRBD1 matches at 11 bases. The CDR3 loop spans 13 amino acids. Germline CDR1 and CDR2: MNHNS and SASEGT. V was pared by 8 bases and J by 4 bases, with 3 bases of the junction left unmatched. CDR3 DNA: TGTGCCAGCGGGGACAGGGGGATCTATGGCTACACCTTC. Translation gives CASGDRGIYGYTF.

The chain links TRBV2 to TRBJ2-1, with D hard to call. V was shortened by 8 bases and J by 3 bases, with 20 bases between the two germline ends. CDR1 is SNHLY and CDR2 is FYNNEI in the germline V gene. There are 16 residues in the CDR3. The CDR3 DNA follows: TGTGCCAGCGATTCTAAGCTACTCTCAGACTACAATGAGCAGTTCTTC. Its protein product is CASDSKLLSDYNEQFF.

The chain links TRBV2 to TRBJ2-3; perhaps TRBD1 as D (6 bases). The CDR3 is made up of 14 amino acids. The V end was cut by 4 bases, the J end by 2 bases, with 10 bases between. Germline lookup yields CDR1 SNHLY and CDR2 FYNNEI. CDR3 sequence (DNA): TGTGCCAGCAGTGGCGGACAGTACACAGATACGCAGTATTTT. Its translation is CASSGGQYTDTQYF.

The rearrangement joins TRBV15 to TRBJ1-4, with D unclear. Looked up from germline, CDR1 is LNHNV and CDR2 is YYDKDF (reference sequence). V was trimmed by 7 bases and J by 5 bases, leaving 20 bases between them. The CDR3 is 16 amino acids. The CDR3 sequence: CATTSEGRALNEKLFF. The CDR3 nucleotides are TGTGCCACCACCTCAGAAGGACGTGCTTTGAATGAAAAACTGTTTTTT. Filled out from reference TRBV15 and TRBJ1-4, the complete variable domain reads DAMVIQNPRYQVTQFGKPVTLSCSQTLNHNVMYWYQQKSSQAPKLLFHYYDKDFNNEADTPDNFQSRRPNTSFCFLDIRSPGLGDTAMYLCATTSEGRALNEKLFFGSGTQLSVL.

The count of this clone is one. The chain couples TRBV7-8 to TRBJ1-1; D is possibly TRBD1 (5 bases). CDR1 is SGHVS, CDR2 FQNEAQ, per germline. The V and J ends lost 6 bases and 3 bases respectively, with 11 bases between them. This CDR3 is 13 amino acids long. Here the CDR3 reads CASSPGLDTEAFF. The CDR3 DNA follows: TGTGCCAGCAGTCCAGGGCTGGACACTGAAGCTTTCTTT.

The gene calls are TRBV4-1 and TRBJ2-7; possible D gene TRBD1, 5 bases. The CDR3 extends over 14 amino acids. Trimming shortened V by 0 bases and J by 3 bases, and 9 bases separated the two germline ends. The germline V gene has CDR1 MGHRA and CDR2 YSYEKL. This chain's CDR3 is CASSQELGVYEQYF. CDR3 in DNA: TGCGCCAGCAGCCAAGAATTAGGGGTCTACGAGCAGTACTTC.

This clone was picked up one time. The chain carries TRBV19 and TRBJ2-1, with a tentative D call TRBD2 (6 bases). Germline-derived CDR1 and CDR2 are LNHDA and SQIVND (reference sequence). With 7 bases removed from V and 8 bases from J, the gap between germline ends came to 15 bases. CDR3 size: 13 residues. The CDR3 protein is CASTRNSGDEQFF. Here the CDR3 DNA reads TGTGCCAGTACTCGGAACTCGGGAGATGAGCAGTTCTTC.

This chain connects TRBV27 to TRBJ2-7; perhaps TRBD1 as D (6 bases). In germline, CDR1 is MNHEY, CDR2 SMNVEV (reference sequence). This CDR3 contains 17 residues. V lost 4 bases, J lost 3 bases, and 22 bases lay in between. Written as DNA, the CDR3 is TGTGCCAGCAGTTCTTGGGCGGGCCAGGGGTGGGTCTACGAGCAGTACTTC. Its translation: CASSSWAGQGWVYEQYF.

The chain couples TRBV7-2 to TRBJ2-7; TRBD2 matches at 10 bases. J lost 3 bases, V lost 3 bases, and 17 bases had no gene match. Germline CDR1 is SGHTA and CDR2 is FQGNSA. The CDR3 has 19 amino acids. The CDR3 reads CASSLGVASGSHGGYEQYF. The CDR3 nucleotides read TGTGCCAGCAGCTTGGGGGTGGCTAGCGGGAGTCATGGGGGCTACGAGCAGTACTTC.

This clone has just one count. The chain couples TRBV4-3 to TRBJ2-3; 11 bases are a match to TRBD2. The CDR3 consists of 18 residues. The V segment lost 2 bases and the J segment 6 bases; nucleotides outside the gene matches: 13. In germline, CDR1 is LGHNA, CDR2 YSLEER. The CDR3 reads CASSQTYQLAGVTDTQYF. The CDR3, as DNA: TGCGCCAGCAGCCAAACCTACCAACTAGCGGGAGTTACTGATACGCAGTATTTT.

The chain joins TRBV30 to TRBJ1-2, with D maybe TRBD1 (6 bases). V was cut by 7 bases and J by 2 bases, with 26 bases left in between. CDR1 and CDR2 (germline): GTSNPN, SVGIG (reference sequence). The CDR3 totals 17 residues. The CDR3 nucleotides are TGTGCCTCTCAAGGGCGGGGGCGGCCGCCCAGAAACTATGGCTACACCTTC. Encoded protein: CASQGRGRPPRNYGYTF.

This clone has just one count. The rearrangement uses TRBV28 and TRBJ2-7; no clear D gene. The CDR3 has 13 residues. Trimming stripped 6 bases from V and 2 bases from J, with 11 bases between. From germline, CDR1 is MDHEN and CDR2 SYDVKM. CDR3 sequence reads: CASSQHRTYEQYF. DNA of the CDR3: TGTGCCAGCAGCCAACACCGAACCTACGAGCAGTACTTC.

This chain connects TRBV27 to TRBJ2-7; D is unresolved. V lost 8 bases, J lost 5 bases, and 19 bases lay in between. The CDR3 is 14 residues long. CDR1 and CDR2 (germline): MNHEY, SMNVEV (reference sequence). CDR3 region: CASSNQAHVNEQYF. As DNA, the CDR3 is TGTGCCAGCTCCAACCAGGCACATGTCAACGAGCAGTACTTC.

The CDR3 sequence: CASSSGTSGRAFDEQFF. In DNA, the CDR3 is TGTGCCAGCAGCTCCGGGACTAGCGGGAGGGCCTTCGATGAGCAGTTCTTC. The chain recombines TRBV11-2 with TRBJ2-1; 16 nucleotides line up with TRBD2. The germline V gene encodes CDR1 SGHAT and CDR2 FQNNGV. The CDR3 runs to 17 residues. V lost 4 bases and J lost 8; bases outside the gene matches: 8.

This clone was recorded once. The chain joins TRBV7-2 to TRBJ2-7; TRBD2 matches 9 bases. This CDR3 has 15 residues. Germline V lookup: CDR1 SGHTA, CDR2 FQGNSA. Unmatched junction bases numbered 9, after V lost 6 bases and J lost 3 bases. This CDR3 reads CASRQLAGEFYEQYF. The DNA for the CDR3 is TGTGCCAGCAGGCAATTAGCGGGAGAATTCTACGAGCAGTACTTC.

The rearrangement links TRBV6-6 to TRBJ2-3, with a tentative D call TRBD2 (6 bases). CDR1 is MNHNY, CDR2 SVGAGI, per germline (reference sequence). This CDR3 region has 14 residues. The V end lost 9 bases, the J end lost 7 bases, and 20 bases lay between the germline ends. The CDR3 here is CASSMGDLPNTQYF. The DNA for the CDR3 is TGTGCCAGTAGTATGGGGGACTTGCCTAATACGCAGTATTTT.

The chain links TRBV27 to TRBJ2-1; TRBD2 aligns across 7 bases. V lost 3 bases to trimming and J lost 3 bases; unmatched junction nucleotides: 2. From germline, CDR1 is MNHEY and CDR2 SMNVEV (reference sequence). The CDR3 covers 14 residues. DNA of the CDR3: TGTGCCAGCAGTTTCGCGGGGGACTACAATGAGCAGTTCTTC. Its protein product is CASSFAGDYNEQFF.

The V and J genes are TRBV2 and TRBJ2-7; 9 bases are a match to TRBD2. Trimming at V came to 8 bases and at J to 0 bases, leaving 5 bases not matched to a gene. CDR1 is SNHLY and CDR2 is FYNNEI in the germline V gene. This CDR3 has 14 residues. CDR3 nucleotide sequence: TGTGCCAGCGCGACTAGCGGAAGCTCCTACGAGCAGTACTTC. This codes for CASATSGSSYEQYF.

The V gene is TRBV7-9, the J gene TRBJ2-1; no firm D call. In germline, CDR1 is SEHNR, CDR2 FQNEAQ (reference sequence). The germline V and J ends were trimmed by 5 bases and 0 bases, with 11 bases remaining between them. CDR3 length equals 15 residues. CDR3 sequence: CASSPWRSSYNEQFF. The CDR3 DNA is TGTGCCAGCAGCCCCTGGCGCTCCTCCTACAATGAGCAGTTCTTC.

This chain connects TRBV7-7 to TRBJ2-1, with 13 bases aligning to TRBD2. CDR1 is SSHAT and CDR2 is FNYEAQ in the germline V gene (reference sequence). V trimming: 2 bases; J trimming: 7 bases; junction bases outside the gene matches: 8. This CDR3 spans 17 amino acids. As DNA, the CDR3 is TGTGCCAGCAGCTTATCCTCCTGGACTAGCGGGGGTAATGAGCAGTTCTTC. Protein product: CASSLSSWTSGGNEQFF.

The chain is built from TRBV29-1 and TRBJ2-1; TRBD2 matches at 9 bases. Germline CDR1 SQVTM, CDR2 ANQGSEA. This CDR3 comprises 14 residues. After removal of 3 bases from V and 13 bases from J, the junction contained 13 bases not matched to a gene. CDR3 bases: TGCAGCGTTGAGGCGGGAGGGCAGGTCGCCCATCAGTTCTTC. It yields the protein CSVEAGGQVAHQFF.

The V call is TRBV4-1, the J call TRBJ2-7, with 8 bases aligning to TRBD2. Losses at the gene ends were 0 bases for V and 1 base for J; bases not matched to a gene: 8. The germline CDR1 and CDR2 sequences are MGHRA and YSYEKL. The CDR3 loop spans 17 amino acids. The CDR3 DNA reads as TGCGCCAGCAGCCAAGAGCCGGGGGGGCGGGTGTCCTACGAGCAGTACTTC. Translating it yields CASSQEPGGRVSYEQYF.

This chain links TRBV7-9 with TRBJ2-1; the D is unclear. CDR1 is SEHNR, CDR2 FQNEAQ, per germline (reference sequence). Trimming shortened V by 6 bases and J by 1 base, and 4 bases separated the two germline ends. The CDR3 covers 12 residues. The CDR3 DNA follows: TGTGCCAGCAGTAATTCCTACAATGAGCAGTTCTTC. Protein: CASSNSYNEQFF.

The J gene is TRBJ2-2, the V gene TRBV5-4; D remains unclear. CDR1 and CDR2 (germline): SGHNT, YYREEE (reference sequence). V gave up 3 bases and J gave up 2 bases, with 8 bases separating them. The CDR3 consists of 14 residues. This chain's CDR3 is CASSSVPNTGELFF. The CDR3, as DNA: TGTGCCAGCAGCTCAGTTCCAAACACCGGGGAGCTGTTTTTT.

V gene TRBV7-6 combines with J gene TRBJ2-5; 10 bases are a match to TRBD2. Germline V gene sequence: CDR1 SGHVS, CDR2 FNYEAQ. The CDR3 sequence is 16 residues long. V shed 1 base, J shed 4 bases, and the junction held 6 bases outside the gene matches. The CDR3 bases are TGTGCCAGCAGCTTAGGGCTAGCGGGAGAGGGAGAGACCCAGTACTTC. It specifies CASSLGLAGEGETQYF.

The chain has TRBV4-3 and TRBJ2-4; D is uncertain. Trimming left V 1 base short and J 4 bases short, with 8 bases between. This CDR3 has 14 residues. CDR1 and CDR2 (germline): LGHNA, YSLEER. DNA for the CDR3: TGCGCCAGCAGCCAAGGACCGGAGAAAAACATTCAGTACTTC. It translates to CASSQGPEKNIQYF.

Worth noting for this clone: This same CDR3 is encoded by further DNA sequences in the sample. The chain links TRBV27 to TRBJ2-5; D may be TRBD2 (5 bases). This CDR3 spans 14 amino acids. The V gene's germline CDR1 is MNHEY and CDR2 SMNVEV (reference sequence). The V end was cut by 3 bases, the J end by 3 bases, with 11 bases between. As DNA, the CDR3 is TGTGCCAGCAGTTTGCTGGGAGTAGAAGAGACCCAGTACTTC. Translation: CASSLLGVEETQYF.